Below are 21 T cell receptor beta chains sequenced from a single sample in a study of T cell clonotyping in hematopoietic cell transplantation (dated by TCRdb to the early 2020s). The time point label on this specimen signifies: recipient sample about 28 days before transplant, after cytoreduction. Receptor amplification or capture employed the immunoSEQ multiplex PCR assay. The table comes from immuneACCESS by way of TCRdb, which keeps in-frame sequences with V and J called. Part of the clones is missing from these tables; in studies checked, under half for an unresolved V gene and the rest for unknown reasons. This sample has tens of thousands of clones in its table, and 86% of those were observed once. In total, the top ten clones hold 4.5% to 6.5% of the sample. The source was peripheral blood mononuclear cells, collected before stem cell transplant. The source is a man in his 60s with biphenotypic leukemia. Some clones in this sample may be carry-over from other donors' samples.

CDR3: CASNAGVAGELFF. As DNA, the CDR3 is TGTGCCAGCAATGCAGGGGTTGCCGGGGAGCTGTTTTTT. The rearrangement links TRBV7-6 to TRBJ2-2, with D perhaps TRBD1 (6 bases). Per germline, CDR1 SGHVS and CDR2 FNYEAQ. The V and J ends lost 7 bases and 6 bases respectively, with 12 bases between them. The CDR3 loop spans 13 amino acids.

The chain links TRBV2 to TRBJ1-1, with a possible D match to TRBD1 (5 bases). Trimming took 7 bases from V and 1 from J, leaving 13 bases between them. This CDR3 region has 14 residues. Germline V gene lookup returns CDR1 SNHLY and CDR2 FYNNEI. The CDR3 coding sequence is TGTGCCAGCAAACACGGGACGGAGAACACTGAAGCTTTCTTT. It is translated as CASKHGTENTEAFF.

V gene TRBV9 combines with J gene TRBJ2-7; 8 bases match TRBD1. Germline CDR1 is SGDLS and CDR2 is YYNGEE. The CDR3 length is 15 residues. V shed 6 bases, J shed 2 bases, and the junction held 10 bases outside the gene matches. The CDR3 bases are TGTGCCAGCACCCAGGGGGCCAGCGGTGCCTACGAGCAGTACTTC. Amino acids: CASTQGASGAYEQYF.

The rearrangement joins TRBV19 to TRBJ2-1, with TRBD2 identical over 9 bases. The germline V gene has CDR1 LNHDA and CDR2 SQIVND (reference sequence). The CDR3 loop spans 15 amino acids. The V gene end was trimmed by 7 bases and the J gene end by 7 bases; junction bases not matched to a gene: 11. CDR3 nucleotides: TGTGCCAGTACCTCCCGCGGGAGGGCTGGTAATGAGCAGTTCTTC. Translating gives CASTSRGRAGNEQFF.

V and J are TRBV28 and TRBJ1-1; possible D gene TRBD1, 6 bases. V was clipped by 6 bases and J by 1 base, with 15 bases between them. CDR3 length: 15 residues. Per the germline V gene, CDR1 is MDHEN and CDR2 is SYDVKM. CDR3 sequence: CASSPEGGTNTEAFF. Written as DNA, the CDR3 is TGTGCCAGCAGCCCGGAGGGGGGAACGAACACTGAAGCTTTCTTT.

This rearrangement joins TRBV6-1 to TRBJ2-7, with TRBD1 as a possible D gene (5 bases). This CDR3 is built from 13 residues. In germline, CDR1 is MNHNS, CDR2 SASEGT. Trimming removed 8 bases from V and 2 bases from J, with 13 bases in between. The CDR3 DNA is TGTGCCAGCGTAGGTAGGGGTCCCTACGAGCAGTACTTC. Protein: CASVGRGPYEQYF.

This sequence joins TRBV11-2 and TRBJ2-7; D ambiguous. This CDR3 has 13 residues. The V and J ends lost 1 base and 5 bases respectively, with 9 bases between them. The V gene's germline CDR1 is SGHAT and CDR2 FQNNGV. CDR3 amino acids: CASSLGHLDEQYF. CDR3 nucleotides: TGTGCCAGCAGCTTAGGGCACCTAGACGAGCAGTACTTC.

The CDR3 region is CASSRRNPSGYEQYF. CDR3 bases: TGTGCCAGCAGCCGGAGAAACCCCAGCGGGTACGAGCAGTACTTC. The genes are TRBV6-6 and TRBJ2-7, with a possible D match to TRBD2 (6 bases). V dropped 6 bases and J dropped 4 bases, with 19 bases sitting between them. This CDR3 is built from 15 residues. The germline V gene has CDR1 MNHNY and CDR2 SVGAGI (reference sequence).

The CDR3 DNA follows: TGTGCCAGCCAGAGGAGGGATACGCAGTATTTT. Translation gives CASQRRDTQYF. This chain joins TRBV28 and TRBJ2-3; D is possibly TRBD2 (5 bases). The germline CDR1 and CDR2 sequences are MDHEN and SYDVKM. The CDR3 consists of 11 residues. The V gene lost 8 bases and the J gene lost 6 bases, with 9 bases spanning the gap.

A single count supports this clone. The chain links TRBV19 to TRBJ1-2; no reliable D call. The CDR3 runs 12 residues. The V and J ends lost 5 bases and 5 bases respectively, with 9 bases between them. The germline CDR1 and CDR2 sequences are LNHDA and SQIVND (reference sequence). The CDR3: CASSEARYGYTF. The CDR3, as DNA: TGTGCCAGTAGTGAGGCGCGATATGGCTACACCTTC.

The gene calls are TRBV29-1 and TRBJ2-7, with D perhaps TRBD1 (5 bases). The CDR3 is 11 amino acids. V gave up 3 bases and J gave up 4 bases, with 7 bases separating them. From germline, CDR1 is SQVTM and CDR2 ANQGSEA. CDR3 nucleotides: TGCAGCGTTGATGACAGATACGAGCAGTACTTC. Translation gives CSVDDRYEQYF.

This chain connects TRBV5-4 to TRBJ2-7, with TRBD1 matching 10 bases. Germline lookup yields CDR1 SGHNT and CDR2 YYREEE (reference sequence). There are 14 residues in the CDR3. V lost 0 bases to trimming and J lost 5 bases; unmatched junction nucleotides: 2. CDR3 nucleotide sequence: TGTGCCAGCAGCTTGGAAGGGACAGGGGACGAGCAGTACTTC. This codes for CASSLEGTGDEQYF.

This clone appeared a few times. The V and J genes are TRBV6-5 and TRBJ2-7; TRBD1 is a possible D gene (5 bases). The CDR3 has 13 amino acids. Germline CDR1 and CDR2: MNHEY and SVGAGI. The V gene lost 4 bases and the J gene lost 2 bases, with 9 bases spanning the gap. For the CDR3, the DNA is TGTGCCAGCAGTTTCGACAGAGCCTACGAGCAGTACTTC. It is translated as CASSFDRAYEQYF.

The chain has TRBV5-1 and TRBJ1-3, with D unresolved. This CDR3 region has 15 residues. Trimming removed 4 bases at V and 0 bases at J, with 11 bases between. Germline-derived CDR1 and CDR2 are SGHRS and YFSETQ. The CDR3 protein is CASSDVRPSGNTIYF. The CDR3 DNA follows: TGCGCCAGCAGCGACGTTCGGCCCTCTGGAAACACCATATATTTT.

The chain employs TRBV11-2 and TRBJ1-2; D gene ambiguous. Germline V gene lookup returns CDR1 SGHAT and CDR2 FQNNGV. V lost 3 bases and J lost 4, with 12 bases in between. The CDR3 is 14 amino acids. CDR3 in DNA: TGTGCCAGCAGCTTTACCGTGTACGGCTATGGCTACACCTTC. Translation gives CASSFTVYGYGYTF.

The chain joins TRBV4-1 to TRBJ1-4; D ambiguous. Germline-derived CDR1 and CDR2 are MGHRA and YSYEKL. Trimming shortened V by 4 bases and J by 7 bases, and 16 bases separated the two germline ends. The CDR3 runs to 15 residues. This CDR3 reads CASSLSFPQSEKLFF. CDR3 DNA sequence: TGCGCCAGCAGCCTCAGTTTTCCCCAGAGTGAAAAACTGTTTTTT.

This clone has only a few counts. The chain joins TRBV6-1 to TRBJ1-5; no definite D call. Germline-derived CDR1 and CDR2 are MNHNS and SASEGT. The CDR3 length is 12 residues. V dropped 3 bases and J dropped 8 bases, with 8 bases sitting between them. As DNA, the CDR3 is TGTGCCAGCAGTGAGGTTGAAGAGCCCCAGCATTTT. Residues: CASSEVEEPQHF.

The J gene is TRBJ2-5, the V gene TRBV19; TRBD1 aligns across 8 bases. The CDR3 totals 14 residues. After removal of 9 bases from V and 8 bases from J, the junction contained 14 bases not matched to a gene. CDR1 and CDR2 (germline): LNHDA, SQIVND (reference sequence). The CDR3 DNA is TGTGCCAGCCACCCAACAGGGGGTAGTTTCACCCAGTACTTC. Its translation is CASHPTGGSFTQYF.

Here the CDR3 reads CASSMSLTSLDEQFF. Written as DNA, the CDR3 is TGTGCCAGTAGTATGTCCTTGACTAGCCTCGATGAGCAGTTCTTC. The chain combines TRBV19 with TRBJ2-1, with TRBD2 matching over 7 bases. This CDR3 is 15 amino acids long. The trim removed 3 bases at V and 8 bases at J, leaving 10 bases unmatched. From germline, CDR1 is LNHDA and CDR2 SQIVND (reference sequence).

The chain combines TRBV13 with TRBJ2-7; TRBD1 matches 9 bases. Losses at the gene ends were 5 bases for V and 5 bases for J; bases not matched to a gene: 7. This CDR3 is 14 amino acids long. In germline, CDR1 is PRHDT, CDR2 FYEKMQ (reference sequence). The DNA for the CDR3 is TGTGCCAGCAGCCCTCGGACAGGGGCCCACGAGCAGTACTTC. Translated, it gives CASSPRTGAHEQYF.

This chain links TRBV9 with TRBJ2-3; 10 bases align to TRBD2. Germline V gene data show CDR1 as SGDLS and CDR2 as YYNGEE. Trimming removed 0 bases from V and 6 bases from J; junction bases left unmatched: 10. This CDR3 contains 17 residues. The CDR3 region is CASSVDFLAGVRDTQYF. The CDR3 nucleotides are TGTGCCAGCAGCGTAGACTTCCTAGCGGGAGTTCGGGATACGCAGTATTTT.